This TCR beta chain was found in a study of human thymus T cells. Resections were taken during corrective heart surgery, and the thymus tissue came from these. The protocol was immunoSEQ multiplex PCR, while the TCRdb copy is restricted to in-frame clones and leaves out a portion. The table includes about 78,000 clones, approximately 97% detected once. CDR3 length equals 22 residues. The ends lost 0 bases at V and 2 bases at J; junction bases unmatched: 25. Per the germline V gene, CDR1 is MGHRA and CDR2 is YSYEKL. The TCR originated in a boy in the first two years of life with a congenital heart defect but otherwise immunologically healthy. V is TRBV4-1 and J is TRBJ2-7; 7 nucleotides match TRBD1. Sequences were obtained from thymus tissue. DNA for the CDR3: TGCGCCAGCAGCCAAGATTTCGCTGCGCGGACGTATGTTAGGGGGCGAGCCTACGAGCAGTACTTC. It codes for CASSQDFAARTYVRGRAYEQYF.